The 5 T cell receptor beta chains listed next were all sequenced from one sample in a study of cytomegalovirus exposure and HLA in healthy donors (dated by TCRdb to 2016 to 2017). Libraries were built with the immunoSEQ multiplex PCR assay. The table was pulled from immuneACCESS by TCRdb, which kept in-frame rearrangements only. Such tables lose some clones; where checked, under half of the loss comes from unresolved V genes, and the rest has no known cause. The table for this sample lists 150,000 to 200,000 clones; 80% to 90% of them were counted only once. The ten top clones hold approximately 1.5% of the sample. Sequences were obtained from PBMCs. The receptor set was obtained from a young woman in good health and CMV-seronegative.

This clone was counted only a few times. The genes are TRBV7-6 and TRBJ2-7; D may be TRBD2 (5 bases). Deletions cut 5 bases from V and 2 bases from J, with 10 bases between. The CDR3 consists of 13 residues. The germline gives CDR1 SGHVS, CDR2 FNYEAQ. Here the CDR3 reads CASSRDGAYEQYF. DNA for the CDR3: TGTGCCAGCAGCAGAGACGGGGCCTACGAGCAGTACTTC.

This rearrangement joins TRBV19 to TRBJ1-6; a possible D gene is TRBD1 (6 bases). The CDR3 is 16 amino acids. Germline values: CDR1 LNHDA, CDR2 SQIVND (reference sequence). Between the trimmed V and J ends, which lost 3 bases and 9 bases, there was a span of 18 bases. CDR3 residues: CASSIVGGRGASPLHF. In nucleotides, the CDR3 is TGTGCCAGTAGTATCGTTGGGGGACGGGGGGCTTCACCCCTCCACTTT.

This chain connects TRBV11-2 to TRBJ1-5; D unclear. The CDR3 runs to 13 residues. Trimming took 2 bases from V and 4 from J, leaving 6 bases between them. The germline V gene encodes CDR1 SGHAT and CDR2 FQNNGV. The CDR3 here is CASSLFSNQPQHF. CDR3 sequence (DNA): TGTGCCAGCAGCTTATTCAGTAATCAGCCCCAGCATTTT. The whole variable domain, remainder taken from reference TRBV11-2 and TRBJ1-5, is EAGVAQSPRYKIIEKRQSVAFWCNPISGHATLYWYQQILGQGPKLLIQFQNNGVVDDSQLPKDRFSAERLKGVDSTLKIQPAKLEDSAVYLCASSLFSNQPQHFGDGTRLSIL.

The rearrangement links TRBV27 to TRBJ2-1; 10 bases agree with TRBD2. This CDR3 spans 15 amino acids. Germline V gene data show CDR1 as MNHEY and CDR2 as SMNVEV (reference sequence). The J segment lost 3 bases and the V segment lost 7 bases, leaving 6 bases of the junction unmatched. CDR3 in amino acids: CASTTGTSVYNEQFF. The CDR3 coding sequence is TGTGCCAGCACCACCGGGACTAGCGTCTACAATGAGCAGTTCTTC.

This clone has only a few counts. The chain couples TRBV29-1 to TRBJ1-2, with D maybe TRBD1 (5 bases). Germline CDR1 is SQVTM and CDR2 is ANQGSEA. CDR3 length: 12 amino acids. V lost 5 bases and J lost 3, with 10 bases in between. The CDR3 coding sequence is TGCAGCGTTAGGAGGGGCGACTATGGCTACACCTTC. It codes for CSVRRGDYGYTF.